This T cell receptor beta chain was sequenced during a study of blood T cell repertoires in COVID-19. The CDR3 loop spans 14 amino acids. V trimming: 4 bases; J trimming: 5 bases; junction bases outside the gene matches: 7. The germline V gene encodes CDR1 SGHAT and CDR2 FQNNGV. Profiling relied on immunoSEQ multiplex PCR, and the TCRdb table lists in-frame clones only, not all of them. Here the sample spans 120,000 or so clones, approximately 90% being singletons. The source material was peripheral blood. J is TRBJ1-1 and V is TRBV11-2, with TRBD1 identical over 7 bases. The source is a human donor in a cohort sampled during active COVID-19. The CDR3 sequence: CASSSQGQRTEAFF. The DNA of the CDR3 is TGTGCCAGCAGCTCCCAGGGACAGAGGACTGAAGCTTTCTTT.